This TCR beta chain was sequenced in a study of a mutant IDH1 vaccine in newly diagnosed glioma. The V gene end was trimmed by 0 bases and the J gene end by 2 bases; junction bases not matched to a gene: 10. The CDR3 sequence is 18 residues long. Germline V lookup: CDR1 KGHSH, CDR2 LQKENI. Time point in this sample: week 47, end of study. Each dose delivered 300 ug of mutant IDH1 20-mer peptide subcutaneously with imiquimod. About this clone: Its antigen is as yet unknown.

The protocol was immunoSEQ multiplex PCR, while the TCRdb copy is restricted to in-frame clones and leaves out a portion. The table records almost 95,000 clones, over 85% of them present only once. The V call is TRBV18, the J call TRBJ1-2; 9 nucleotides agree with TRBD1. Sequences were derived from PBMCs, sampled from a glioma patient whose treatment included an IDH1 peptide vaccine. This sequence originates from a woman aged 50 to 60 with glioma. CDR3 in amino acids: CASSPPQQGATRNYGYTF. DNA of the CDR3: TGTGCCAGCTCACCACCGCAACAGGGGGCTACTAGGAACTATGGCTACACCTTC.